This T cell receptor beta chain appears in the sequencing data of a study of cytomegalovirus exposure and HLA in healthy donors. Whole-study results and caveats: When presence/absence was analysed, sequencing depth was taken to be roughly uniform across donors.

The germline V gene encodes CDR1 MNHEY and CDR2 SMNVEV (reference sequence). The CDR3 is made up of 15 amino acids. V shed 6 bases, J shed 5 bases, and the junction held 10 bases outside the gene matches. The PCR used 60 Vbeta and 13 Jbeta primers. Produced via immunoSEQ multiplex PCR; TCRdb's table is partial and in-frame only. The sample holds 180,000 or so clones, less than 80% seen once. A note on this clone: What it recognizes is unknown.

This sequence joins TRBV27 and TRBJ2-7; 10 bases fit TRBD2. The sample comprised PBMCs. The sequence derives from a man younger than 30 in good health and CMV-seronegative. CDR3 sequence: CASRGLAGVYNEQYF. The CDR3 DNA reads TGTGCCAGCAGGGGGCTAGCGGGAGTGTACAACGAGCAGTACTTC.